This T cell receptor beta chain was recovered during a study of T cells in women clearing cervical HPV infection. Study at large: For cases, blood was sampled a median about 150 days after lesion detection, interquartile range about 90 to 230 days. General study points: Cases carried less TRBV6-7 than controls: approximately 0.1% versus 0.16%.

Germline values: CDR1 GTSNPN, CDR2 SVGIG (reference sequence). Trimming cost V 3 bases and J 2 bases; bases outside gene matches: 3. CDR3 length: 15 residues. TCR beta CDR3 amplified by multiplex PCR from approximately 1,200 ng genomic DNA. The protocol was immunoSEQ multiplex PCR, while the TCRdb copy is restricted to in-frame clones and leaves out a portion. In all, the sample yields 25,000 to 40,000 clones. Comment on this clone: What it binds is unknown. The read comes to an end 3 residues before the CDR3 does, leaving the germline J gene to fill in the end.

Input material: blood buffy coat. V usage is TRBV30 and J usage is TRBJ1-6, with 8 bases matching TRBD1. This sequence was found in a woman aged 18 to 75 with a cervical HPV16 infection that either progressed to CIN3+ or cleared (not recorded which). The CDR3: CAWSGQGTYNSPLHF. The sequenced part of the CDR3 DNA is TGTGCCTGGAGCGGACAGGGCACCTATAATTCACCC.